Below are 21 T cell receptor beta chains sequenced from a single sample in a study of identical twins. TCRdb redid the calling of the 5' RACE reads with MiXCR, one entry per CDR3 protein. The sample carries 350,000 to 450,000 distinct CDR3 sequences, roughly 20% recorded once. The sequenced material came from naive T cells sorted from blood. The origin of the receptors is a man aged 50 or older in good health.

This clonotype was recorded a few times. The CDR3 is CASSEYYSGSDTQYF. The CDR3 bases are TGTGCCAGCAGTGAATACTATTCTGGATCAGATACGCAGTATTTT. The chain joins TRBV25-1 to TRBJ2-3; D is unclear. CDR1 is MGHDK and CDR2 is SYGVNS in the germline V gene. Trimming stripped 0 bases from V and 4 bases from J, with 11 bases between. The CDR3 is 15 residues long.

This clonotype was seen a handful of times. This chain's CDR3 is CASSQAHSSYNEQFF. The CDR3 region has the DNA TGCGCCAGCAGCCAAGCGCACAGCTCCTACAATGAGCAGTTCTTC. The chain links TRBV4-3 to TRBJ2-1; unclear D gene. CDR1 is LGHNA, CDR2 YSLEER, per germline. Deletions cut 1 base from V and 0 bases from J, with 7 bases between. The CDR3 consists of 15 residues.

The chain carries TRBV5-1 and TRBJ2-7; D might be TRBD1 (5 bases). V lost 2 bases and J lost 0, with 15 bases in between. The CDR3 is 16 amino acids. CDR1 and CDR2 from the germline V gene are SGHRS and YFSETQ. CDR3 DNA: TGCGCCAGCAGCTTCCTGGACACTTCTACCTCCTACGAGCAGTACTTC. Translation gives CASSFLDTSTSYEQYF.

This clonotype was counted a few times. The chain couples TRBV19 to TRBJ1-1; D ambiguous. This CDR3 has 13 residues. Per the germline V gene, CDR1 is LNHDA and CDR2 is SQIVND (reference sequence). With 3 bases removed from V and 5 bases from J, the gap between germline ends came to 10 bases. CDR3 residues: CASSMQAGTEAFF. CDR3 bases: TGTGCCAGTAGTATGCAGGCGGGAACTGAAGCTTTCTTT.

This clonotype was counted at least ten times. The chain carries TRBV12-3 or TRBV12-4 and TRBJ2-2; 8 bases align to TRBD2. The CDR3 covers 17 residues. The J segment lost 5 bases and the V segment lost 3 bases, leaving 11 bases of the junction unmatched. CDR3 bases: TGTGCCAGCAGTTTTCCCCGACGGGAGGGCCTTACCGGGGAGCTGTTTTTT. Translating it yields CASSFPRREGLTGELFF.

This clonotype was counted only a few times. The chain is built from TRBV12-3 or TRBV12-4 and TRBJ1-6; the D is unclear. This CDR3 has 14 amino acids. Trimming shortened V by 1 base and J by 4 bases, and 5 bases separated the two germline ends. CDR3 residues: CASSLDPYNSPLHF. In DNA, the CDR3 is TGTGCCAGCAGTTTAGATCCGTATAATTCACCCCTCCACTTT.

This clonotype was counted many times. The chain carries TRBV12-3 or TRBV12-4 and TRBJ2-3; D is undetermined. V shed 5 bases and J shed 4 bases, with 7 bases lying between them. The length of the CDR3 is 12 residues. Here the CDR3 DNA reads TGTGCCAGCAGTCCAAGGGCAGATACGCAGTATTTT. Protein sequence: CASSPRADTQYF.

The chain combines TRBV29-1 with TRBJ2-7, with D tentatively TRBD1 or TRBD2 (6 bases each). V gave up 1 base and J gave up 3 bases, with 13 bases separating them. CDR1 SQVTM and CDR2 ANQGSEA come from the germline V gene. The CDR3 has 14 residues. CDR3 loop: CSVEVKGGLYEQYF. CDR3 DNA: TGCAGCGTTGAAGTTAAGGGGGGACTCTACGAGCAGTACTTC.

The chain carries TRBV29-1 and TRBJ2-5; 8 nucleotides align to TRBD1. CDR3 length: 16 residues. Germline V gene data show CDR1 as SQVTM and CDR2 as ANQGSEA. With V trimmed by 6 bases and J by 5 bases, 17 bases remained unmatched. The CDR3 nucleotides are TGCAGCGTAACCCTGGACAGGGCTTGGCCCGGGGAGACCCAGTACTTC. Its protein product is CSVTLDRAWPGETQYF. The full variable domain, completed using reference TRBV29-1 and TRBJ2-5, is SAVISQKPSRDICQRGTSLTIQCQVDSQVTMMFWYRQQPGQSLTLIATANQGSEATYESGFVIDKFPISRPNLTFSTLTVSNMSPEDSSIYLCSVTLDRAWPGETQYFGPGTRLLVL.

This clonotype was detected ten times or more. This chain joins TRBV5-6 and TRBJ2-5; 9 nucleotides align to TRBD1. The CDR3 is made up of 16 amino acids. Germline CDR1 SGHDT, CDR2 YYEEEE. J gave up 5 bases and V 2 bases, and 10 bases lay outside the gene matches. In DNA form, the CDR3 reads TGTGCCAGCAGCTTCGGAACGGGACAGGGCGTGGAGACCCAGTACTTC. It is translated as CASSFGTGQGVETQYF.

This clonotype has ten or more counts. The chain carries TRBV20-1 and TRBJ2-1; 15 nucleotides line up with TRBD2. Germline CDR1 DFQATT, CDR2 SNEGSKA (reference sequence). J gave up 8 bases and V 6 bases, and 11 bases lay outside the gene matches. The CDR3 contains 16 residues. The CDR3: CSATGLAGGPSDEQFF. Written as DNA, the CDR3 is TGCAGTGCGACCGGACTAGCGGGGGGGCCTTCCGATGAGCAGTTCTTC.

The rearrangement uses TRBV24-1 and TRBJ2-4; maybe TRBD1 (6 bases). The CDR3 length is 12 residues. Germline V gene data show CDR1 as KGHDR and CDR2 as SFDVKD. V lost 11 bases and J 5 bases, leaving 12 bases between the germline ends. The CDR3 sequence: CAITGSENIQYF. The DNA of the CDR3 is TGTGCCATCACAGGGTCTGAAAACATTCAGTACTTC.

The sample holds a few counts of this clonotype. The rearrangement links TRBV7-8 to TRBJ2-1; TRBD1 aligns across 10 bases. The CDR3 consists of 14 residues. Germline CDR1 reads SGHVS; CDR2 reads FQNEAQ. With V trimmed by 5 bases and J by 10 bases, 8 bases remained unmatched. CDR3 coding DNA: TGTGCCAGCAGCATCGACAGGGGGCTAAAGGAGCAGTTCTTC. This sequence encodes CASSIDRGLKEQFF.

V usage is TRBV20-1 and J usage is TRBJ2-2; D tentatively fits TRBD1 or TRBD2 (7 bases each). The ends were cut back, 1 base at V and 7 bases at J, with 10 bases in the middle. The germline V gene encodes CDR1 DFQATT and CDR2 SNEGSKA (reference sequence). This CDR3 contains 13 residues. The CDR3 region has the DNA TGCAGTGCTAGAGTCAGGGGGGGCGGGGAGCTGTTTTTT. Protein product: CSARVRGGGELFF.

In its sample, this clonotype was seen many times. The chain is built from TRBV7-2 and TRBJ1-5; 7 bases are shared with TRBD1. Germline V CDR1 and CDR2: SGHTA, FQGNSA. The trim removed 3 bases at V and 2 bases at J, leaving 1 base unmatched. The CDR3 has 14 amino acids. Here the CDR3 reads CASSFTGGNQPQHF. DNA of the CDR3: TGTGCCAGCAGCTTTACAGGGGGCAATCAGCCCCAGCATTTT.

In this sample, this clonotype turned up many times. The CDR3 loop reads CSACQESTDTQYF. The CDR3 DNA reads as TGCAGCGCGTGCCAGGAGAGCACAGATACGCAGTATTTT. The chain uses TRBV29-1 and TRBJ2-3; no reliable D call. Looked up from germline, CDR1 is SQVTM and CDR2 is ANQGSEA. Trimming took off 7 bases at V and 0 bases at J, with 11 bases between the two ends. The CDR3 is 13 residues long.

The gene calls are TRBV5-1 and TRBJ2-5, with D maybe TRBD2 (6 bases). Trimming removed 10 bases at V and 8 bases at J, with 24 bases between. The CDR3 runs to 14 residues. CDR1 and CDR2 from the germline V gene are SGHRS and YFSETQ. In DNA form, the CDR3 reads TGCGCCTCTCCACCTCGGACTAAAAAGAGAACCCAGTACTTC. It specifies CASPPRTKKRTQYF.

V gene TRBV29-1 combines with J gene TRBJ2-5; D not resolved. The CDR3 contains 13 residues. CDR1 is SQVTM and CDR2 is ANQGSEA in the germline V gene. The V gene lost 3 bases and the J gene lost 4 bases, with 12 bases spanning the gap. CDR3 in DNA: TGCAGCGTTGATTTGGGATCCAGAGAGACCCAGTACTTC. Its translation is CSVDLGSRETQYF.

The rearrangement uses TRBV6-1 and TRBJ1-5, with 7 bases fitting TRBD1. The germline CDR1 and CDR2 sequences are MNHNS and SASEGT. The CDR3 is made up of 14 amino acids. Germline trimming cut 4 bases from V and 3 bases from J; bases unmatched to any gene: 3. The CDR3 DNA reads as TGTGCCAGCAGTGTCACAGGGGACAATCAGCCCCAGCATTTT. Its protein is CASSVTGDNQPQHF.

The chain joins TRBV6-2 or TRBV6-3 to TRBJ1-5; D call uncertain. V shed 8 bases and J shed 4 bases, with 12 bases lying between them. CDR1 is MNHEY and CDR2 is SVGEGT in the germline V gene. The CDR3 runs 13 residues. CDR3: CASAESANQPQHF. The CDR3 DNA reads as TGTGCCAGCGCCGAAAGCGCAAATCAGCCCCAGCATTTT.

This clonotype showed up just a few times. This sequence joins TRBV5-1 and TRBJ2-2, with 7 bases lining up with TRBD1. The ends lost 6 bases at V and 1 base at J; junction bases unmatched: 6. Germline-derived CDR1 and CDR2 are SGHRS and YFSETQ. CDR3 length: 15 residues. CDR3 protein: CASIPGTVNTGELFF. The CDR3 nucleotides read TGCGCCAGCATTCCGGGGACAGTGAACACCGGGGAGCTGTTTTTT.